The source of this T cell receptor beta chain is a study of cytomegalovirus exposure and HLA in healthy donors. 60 Vbeta and 13 Jbeta primers were used in PCR. TCRdb's table, derived via immunoSEQ multiplex PCR, lists solely in-frame clones and lacks some. The repertoire holds some 150,000 clones, with 75% as singletons. Germline CDR1 reads SGHTA; CDR2 reads FQGTGA. V gave up 2 bases and J gave up 7 bases, with 20 bases separating them. The CDR3 contains 16 residues. The J gene is TRBJ1-2, the V gene TRBV7-3; weak D call: TRBD1 (6 bases). Material for sequencing was PBMCs. This TCR derives from a man aged 40-49 years in good health and CMV-seronegative. In DNA form, the CDR3 reads TGTGCCAGCAGCTTACAGGGCGGTTCAGGGGTCTCTGGCTACACCTTC. It translates to CASSLQGGSGVSGYTF.